Only a few counts were recorded for the clone carrying this TCR beta chain. What it binds is unknown. The CDR3 has 14 residues. The ends were cut back, 7 bases at V and 3 bases at J, with 15 bases in the middle. Per germline, CDR1 MNHEY and CDR2 SMNVEV (reference sequence). This entry belongs to a study of T-cell memory formation after mild COVID-19. The study's findings and limits: Shrinking CD4+ clones resided mostly in CM and EM, and CD8+ ones in EMRA. A subset of responding clones appeared in pre-infection memory, suggesting cross-reactive memory joined. Whether day 37 second-wave clones are SARS-CoV-2-specific was not confirmed.

TCRdb fed the 5' RACE reads into MiXCR, producing one record per CDR3 protein. The table lists approximately 100,000 distinct CDR3 sequences, 11% of them singletons. This receptor was taken from a man aged 18 to 30 who had mild COVID-19 (a few samples of this study predate the infection). Cell type and time point are not known. What was sequenced was PBMCs or a T cell subset sorted from them (not recorded which). The chain has TRBV27 and TRBJ1-1; D is possibly TRBD1 (5 bases). DNA of the CDR3: TGTGCCAGCAACCTCCCCGGGGGGTACACTGAAGCTTTCTTT. Its translation is CASNLPGGYTEAFF.